This TCR beta chain was documented in a study of blood T cell repertoires in COVID-19. At the level of the study: The United States, Italy and Spain were the sources of the acute and convalescent COVID-19 samples.

Grouping used clinical history reported by participants in a survey and questionnaire. Symptom resolution, clearance, or two negative PCRs marked donors in Cohort 3 as recovered. TCRdb's table, derived via immunoSEQ multiplex PCR, lists solely in-frame clones and lacks some. The sample consists of 240,000 or so clones, around 88% of them appearing once. Germline values: CDR1 SGHAT, CDR2 FQNNGV. CDR3 length equals 15 residues. J lost 8 bases, V lost 5 bases, and 6 bases had no gene match. The source material was PBMCs or T cells enriched from blood (not recorded which). The rearrangement joins TRBV11-2 to TRBJ1-6; TRBD1 matches at 10 bases. The TCR was taken from a woman aged 45 to 65 who had recovered from COVID-19. The CDR3 coding sequence is TGTGCCAGCAGCCAAAGGGACAGGGGCCATTCACCCCTCCACTTT. Translating it yields CASSQRDRGHSPLHF.